The clone carrying this T cell receptor beta chain was seen once. Indicated treatment: oral pan-JAK inhibitor, 5-10 mg twice daily. Lesional scalp punch biopsies and peripheral blood were collected from alopecia areata patients. This sample was included in a study of CD8+ T cells in alopecia areata. About the research overall: Oral tofacitinib, 5 to 10 mg twice daily, was given in an open-label trial. Tofacitinib dosing lasted 6 to 18 months, which was then followed by 6 months off drug.

Extraction of RNA preceded its reverse transcription into cDNA, which served as the sequencing template. This table comes from immunoSEQ multiplex PCR, and its TCRdb copy is limited to in-frame clones, with some not included. Of some 190,000 clones listed, more than 50% are singletons. The CDR3 runs 12 residues. The germline gives CDR1 GTSNPN, CDR2 SVGIG (reference sequence). With V trimmed by 8 bases and J by 4 bases, 7 bases remained unmatched. The receptor was derived from a human donor with alopecia areata. The V gene is TRBV30, the J gene TRBJ1-2; 7 bases are a match to TRBD1. The specimen was CD4+ T cells sorted from blood, collected at week 24, from a patient treated with tofacitinib. The DNA for the CDR3 is TGTGCCGGCACACAGGGGTCCTATGGCTACACCTTC. Protein: CAGTQGSYGYTF.